This is a list of T cell receptor beta chains from one sample in a study of T cell responses to AZD1222 COVID-19 vaccine. Profiled with immunoSEQ multiplex PCR; TCRdb holds only in-frame clones, not every one. This table has roughly 180,000 clones, approximately 93% appearing once. The material sequenced was peripheral blood, taken 28 days after the second AZD1222 dose. All receptors come from an adult who received the AZD1222 COVID-19 vaccine. Each CDR3 is given with its conserved first and last residue. A D gene is named only where the DNA matches it firmly. Not all rows give a size; the values are once, few, many and, for expanded clones, a class.

size | J | V | D | DNA | CDR3
NA | TRBJ2-3 | TRBV28 | TRBD1 | TGTGCCAGCAGCTCAGGGGGTAGCACAGATACGCAGTATTTT | CASSSGGSTDTQYF
NA | TRBJ1-1 | TRBV28 | TRBD1 | TGTGCCAGCAGTTCCCCGGGACAGGGTTACACTGAAGCTTTCTTT | CASSSPGQGYTEAFF
NA | TRBJ1-1 | TRBV5-1 | TRBD1 | TGCGCCAGCAGCCGTCAGACAGGGGTGAACACTGAAGCTTTCTTT | CASSRQTGVNTEAFF
NA | TRBJ1-1 | TRBV5-1 | NA | TGCGCCAGCAGCTTGGCCGAGGGGGGATTGAACACTGAAGCTTTCTTT | CASSLAEGGLNTEAFF
NA | TRBJ1-4 | TRBV5-1 | NA | TGCGCCAGCAGCTTGGGGCAAACGGGGAGTGAAAAACTGTTTTTT | CASSLGQTGSEKLFF
NA | TRBJ1-5 | TRBV5-5 | NA | TGTGCCAGCAGCTTGCGCGACAGGTTCAATCAGCCCCAGCATTTT | CASSLRDRFNQPQHF
NA | TRBJ2-1 | TRBV12-3/TRBV12-4 | NA | TGTGCCAGCAGTCCGAGTTGGACCAATGAGCAGTTCTTC | CASSPSWTNEQFF
NA | TRBJ2-2 | TRBV18 | NA | TGTGCCAGCTCACCAGACAGGAACACCGGGGAGCTGTTTTTT | CASSPDRNTGELFF
NA | TRBJ2-1 | TRBV7-9 | TRBD2 | TGTGCCAGCAGCTTAGGGACTAGCGGATGGGTTTACAATGAGCAGTTCTTC | CASSLGTSGWVYNEQFF
NA | TRBJ2-7 | TRBV6-6 | NA | TGTGCCAGCAGTTACTTGGGCCAGGGCTACGAGCAGTACTTC | CASSYLGQGYEQYF
NA | TRBJ2-5 | TRBV25-1 | NA | TGTGCCAGCAGTGGGGAGACCCAGTACTTC | CASSGETQYF
NA | TRBJ1-3 | TRBV28 | NA | TGTGCCACCCTTAGACGTCCTGAAGCAAACACCATATATTTT | CATLRRPEANTIYF
NA | TRBJ2-3 | TRBV11-2 | NA | TGTGCCAGCAGCTTGAATTTTGATACGCAGTATTTT | CASSLNFDTQYF
NA | TRBJ2-1 | TRBV18 | TRBD2 | TGTGCCAGCTCACCGCCGAGAGCGGGAGCATACAATGAGCAGTTCTTC | CASSPPRAGAYNEQFF
once | TRBJ2-3 | TRBV3-1/TRBV3-2 | TRBD2 | TGTGCCAGCAGCCCCCCCCGAGGAAGCGGGAGGACACACACAGATACGCAGTATTTT | CASSPPRGSGRTHTDTQYF
once | TRBJ2-4 | TRBV24-1 | NA | TGTGCCACCAGTGTTGGGGGTGTCAAAAACATTCAGTACTTC | CATSVGGVKNIQYF
NA | TRBJ2-4 | TRBV4-1 | NA | TGCGCCAGCAGCCAAGGCGGGACAATAGCCAAAAACATTCAGTACTTC | CASSQGGTIAKNIQYF
NA | TRBJ1-3 | TRBV30 | NA | TGTGCCTCCTCCAGGGGCAGCTCTGGAAACACCATATATTTT | CASSRGSSGNTIYF
NA | TRBJ1-1 | TRBV9 | TRBD1 | TGTGCCAGCAGCGTAGTGGCAGGGGGCACTGAAGCTTTCTTT | CASSVVAGGTEAFF
NA | TRBJ1-4 | TRBV6-5 | TRBD1 | TGTGCCAGCAGTTTTGGACAGGCAACTAATGAAAAACTGTTTTTT | CASSFGQATNEKLFF
NA | TRBJ2-7 | TRBV5-4 | TRBD2 | TGTGCCAGCAGCTTCCGACTAGCGGGAGGTGGGGAGCAGTACTTC | CASSFRLAGGGEQYF
NA | TRBJ1-1 | TRBV28 | NA | TGTGCCAGCAGTTTATTACAGAGGAACACTGAAGCTTTCTTT | CASSLLQRNTEAFF
NA | TRBJ2-4 | TRBV11-2 | NA | TGTGCCAGCAGCTTAGTGGGGCAGGGAAACATTCAGTACTTC | CASSLVGQGNIQYF
NA | TRBJ1-1 | TRBV7-9 | NA | TGTGCCAGCAGCTTATATGTGCAGGAAGCTTTCTTT | CASSLYVQEAFF
NA | TRBJ1-2 | TRBV10-3 | NA | TGTGCCATCAGTGAGGGCAGTGAGAACTATGGCTACACCTTC | CAISEGSENYGYTF
NA | TRBJ1-1 | TRBV6-2/TRBV6-3 | NA | TGTGCCAGCAGTCTGATCACTCTGTCAATGAAAGTCGCTGAAGCTTTCTTT | CASSLITLSMKVAEAFF
NA | TRBJ1-1 | TRBV21-1 | NA | TGTGCCATTACGAGGGAAGAGGAAAACACTGAAGCTTTCTTT | CAITREEENTEAFF
NA | TRBJ1-3 | TRBV25-1 | NA | TGTGCCAGCAGTGAATCGGCAGGGGTAACTGGAAACACCATATATTTT | CASSESAGVTGNTIYF
NA | TRBJ2-3 | TRBV4-3 | TRBD2 | TGCGCCAGCAGCCAAGTTAGCGGGATAATCGGGGATACGCAGTATTTT | CASSQVSGIIGDTQYF
NA | TRBJ2-7 | TRBV28 | NA | TGTGCCAGCAGTTTAGGAGGGGCGAGCTCCTACGAGCAGTACTTC | CASSLGGASSYEQYF